The rows below give T cell receptor beta chains drawn from one sample of a study of radiotherapy plus CTLA-4 blockade in lung cancer. Using immunoSEQ multiplex PCR, the repertoire was profiled, and TCRdb retains in-frame clones only, with some absent. The sample has tens of thousands of clones; around 77% are singletons. The source was peripheral blood, collected from a patient treated with radiotherapy plus ipilimumab. These receptors all come from a human donor with non-small cell lung cancer whose response to radiotherapy plus ipilimumab could not be evaluated. Both conserved end residues are part of each CDR3. The D gene is left open where the match is weak. Rows may omit the clone size; those that give it use once, few, many or a size class.

15 . TRBJ2-7 . TRBV7-9 TGTGCCAGCAGCTTAGCCCAACAGAGCTCCTACGAGCAGTACTTC CASSLAQQSSYEQYF
12 . TRBJ1-6 . TRBV5-4 TGTGCCAGCAGCTTGGATATCTCACCCCTCCACTTT CASSLDISPLHF
15 . TRBJ2-5 . TRBV7-9 TGTGCCAGCAGCCGAACAGGTCAAAGCCAAGAGACTCAGTACTTC CASSRTGQSQETQYF
17 . TRBJ2-3 TRBD2 TRBV5-4 TGTGCCAGCAGCTCTGCGGGGGGGACGTACAGCACAGATACGCAGTATTTT CASSSAGGTYSTDTQYF
14 once TRBJ1-2 . TRBV5-1 TGCGCCAGCAGAAGTGGGACTTCTCAATATGGCTACACCTTC CASRSGTSQYGYTF
15 . TRBJ2-1 . TRBV7-8 TGTGCCAGCAGCTTAGCTGCCCTAGAGCACAATGAGCAGTTCTTC CASSLAALEHNEQFF
15 . TRBJ2-7 TRBD2 TRBV28 TGTGCCAGCAGTCCGCCCGGGACTAGCGGGTCGGGGCAGTACTTC CASSPPGTSGSGQYF
14 . TRBJ2-1 TRBD2 TRBV5-1 TGCGCCAGCTCGGGACTAGCGGGCTACAATGAGCAGTTCTTC CASSGLAGYNEQFF
13 . TRBJ1-2 TRBD1 TRBV2 TGTGCCAGCAGTCCTGACAGGGAGAATGGCTACACCTTC CASSPDRENGYTF
15 . TRBJ2-1 TRBD2 TRBV6-6 TGTGCCAGCAGTAAACTAGCGGGGGGCCCCAATGAGCAGTTCTTC CASSKLAGGPNEQFF
16 . TRBJ2-7 TRBD1 TRBV2 TGTGCCAGCAGTGAAGCGGGGGCAGGGGGCTCCTACGAGCAGTACTTC CASSEAGAGGSYEQYF
16 . TRBJ2-7 . TRBV4-2 TGTGCCAGCAGCCAAGAAAATAGCGGAAGCTCCTACGAGCAGTACTTC CASSQENSGSSYEQYF
14 . TRBJ2-7 . TRBV5-4 TGTGCCAGCAGCTTGACGGAGGGATCCTACGAGCAGTACTTC CASSLTEGSYEQYF
15 . TRBJ1-2 . TRBV7-3 TGTGCCAGCAGCTTAAGCGGCAGAGCTAACTATGGCTACACCTTC CASSLSGRANYGYTF
13 . TRBJ1-2 . TRBV28 TGTGCTCTAAAGGGGGAGGGAATGAACGGCTACACCTTC CALKGEGMNGYTF
14 . TRBJ2-5 . TRBV2 TGTGCCAGCAGTGAAGCGCGGGGAGAAGAGACCCAGTACTTC CASSEARGEETQYF
14 . TRBJ1-2 . TRBV27 TGTGCCACCGCGATTTGGGGCGAGGATGGTGGCTACACCTTC CATAIWGEDGGYTF
15 . TRBJ1-6 TRBD1 TRBV2 TGTGCCAGCAGACGGACAGGGAATCCGAATTCACCCCTCCACTTT CASRRTGNPNSPLHF
14 . TRBJ2-2 . TRBV9 TGTGCCAGCAGCAACAGGGTTAACACCGGGGAGCTGTTTTTT CASSNRVNTGELFF
16 . TRBJ2-1 TRBD2 TRBV19 TGTGCCAGTAGTACCTATAGCGGGATCTCCTACAATGAGCAGTTCTTC CASSTYSGISYNEQFF
15 . TRBJ1-6 TRBD1 TRBV9 TGTGCCAGCAGCGCCGGACAGGGGGCTAATTCACCCCTCCACTTT CASSAGQGANSPLHF
14 . TRBJ1-4 TRBD1 TRBV6-1 TGTGCCAGCAGTGCCGGGACAGCAAATGAAAAACTGTTTTTT CASSAGTANEKLFF
12 . TRBJ1-2 . TRBV28 TGTGCCAGCAACGGGACACCTTGGGGCTACACCTTC CASNGTPWGYTF
16 few TRBJ2-7 . TRBV7-5 TGTGTCAGAAGCTTAGCGCATCTCGACTGCCGCTACGAGCAGTACTTC CVRSLAHLDCRYEQYF
18 . TRBJ2-1 TRBD2 TRBV9 TGTGCCAGCAGCGGGCCCCTCGGGACTAGGGCGGGAGTCAATGAGCAGTTCTTC CASSGPLGTRAGVNEQFF
14 . TRBJ2-1 . TRBV5-1 TGCGCCAGCTCGAGAATGAGCTCCTACAATGAGCAGTTCTTC CASSRMSSYNEQFF
15 . TRBJ2-3 TRBD2 TRBV6-5 TGTGCCAGCAGTTACGGGACTAGCCGCACAGATACGCAGTATTTT CASSYGTSRTDTQYF
14 . TRBJ1-2 . TRBV28 TGTGCCAGCAGTTTCCCACAGGTTAACTATGGCTACACCTTC CASSFPQVNYGYTF
10 once TRBJ1-1 . TRBV20-1 TGCAGTGCTAGCTACACTGAAGCTTTCTTT CSASYTEAFF
17 . TRBJ1-5 TRBD1 TRBV18 TGTGCCAGCTCACCTGCGGGACAGGGTTCGAGCAATCAGCCCCAGCATTTT CASSPAGQGSSNQPQHF
13 . TRBJ1-2 . TRBV5-5 TGTGCCAGCAGCCGAACAGGGAACTATGGCTACACCTTC CASSRTGNYGYTF
18 once TRBJ2-1 TRBD2 TRBV4-1 TGCGCCAGCAGCCAAGGACCAGCGGGGGGGCCCTTCTACAATGAGCAGTTCTTC CASSQGPAGGPFYNEQFF
17 . TRBJ2-2 . TRBV7-2 TGTGCCAGCAGCCTCCAAAGAGCAGGGTCTCAATCCGGGGAGCTGTTTTTT CASSLQRAGSQSGELFF
16 once TRBJ2-3 . TRBV28 TGTGCCAGCAGTTCAAGCGGCCTAGCGAGCAGAGATACGCAGTATTTT CASSSSGLASRDTQYF
18 . TRBJ2-3 TRBD2 TRBV4-2 TGTGCCAGCAGCCAAACTACAGGACTAGCGGGGAGCACAGATACGCAGTATTTT CASSQTTGLAGSTDTQYF
14 medium-sized TRBJ1-4 TRBD1 TRBV2 TGTGCCAGCCGGGTGCGACAGGGGGATGAAAAACTGTTTTTT CASRVRQGDEKLFF
15 . TRBJ1-6 . TRBV4-3 TGCGCCAGCAACCCGGACGGGAACTATAATTCACCCCTCCACTTT CASNPDGNYNSPLHF
16 . TRBJ1-5 . TRBV30 TGTGCCTGGAGCCCCAAAAGGACAGCTATTAATCAGCCCCAGCATTTT CAWSPKRTAINQPQHF
15 once TRBJ2-7 . TRBV28 TGTGCCAGCAGTTTCGCCATGGGGACAAACTACGAGCAGTACTTC CASSFAMGTNYEQYF
13 . TRBJ1-3 . TRBV9 TGTGCCAGCAGCGCGGGCTCTGGAAACACCATATATTTT CASSAGSGNTIYF
13 few TRBJ2-1 . TRBV19 TGTGCCAGTAGTAAGACAGTTTACAATGAGCAGTTCTTC CASSKTVYNEQFF